A selection of T cell receptor beta chains follows, all from one sample in a study of regulatory T cells in long-lasting Graves disease. MiXCR, applied by TCRdb to the multiplex PCR reads, yields one record per CDR3 protein. The sample records 450,000 to 500,000 distinct CDR3 sequences, around 16% being singletons. The same data also contributed to another study, on T cells in Graves' hyperthyroidism and ophthalmopathy.

Material: peripheral blood mononuclear cells (PBMCs), obtained at new diagnosis, from a patient treated with antithyroid drugs. These TCRs come from a man aged 40-49 years with Graves disease. The CDR3 runs from the conserved cysteine through the conserved F or W. The D gene is left open where the match is weak. Clone size is shown for a subset of rows, as once, few, many or a class of expanded clone.

v_call: TRBV12-3/TRBV12-4; d_call: TRBD2; j_call: TRBJ2-1; clone_size: many; cdr3_aa: CASSHRTSGRASEQFF; cdr3_nt: TGTGCCAGCAGTCATAGGACTAGCGGGAGGGCCAGTGAGCAGTTCTTC
v_call: TRBV11-2; d_call: TRBD1; j_call: TRBJ2-5; clone_size: many; cdr3_aa: CASSLEFRDRVLQETQYF; cdr3_nt: TGTGCCAGCAGCTTAGAATTTCGGGACAGGGTCCTCCAAGAGACCCAGTACTTC
v_call: TRBV11-2; d_call: -; j_call: TRBJ2-7; clone_size: -; cdr3_aa: CASSSGSYNANYEQHF; cdr3_nt: TGTGCCAGCAGCTCCGGGTCCTACAATGCTAACTACGAGCAGCACTTC
v_call: TRBV19; d_call: TRBD2; j_call: TRBJ2-1; clone_size: -; cdr3_aa: CASSPRTSARDNEQFF; cdr3_nt: TGTGCCAGTAGTCCCCGGACTAGCGCAAGAGACAATGAGCAGTTCTTC
v_call: TRBV2; d_call: -; j_call: TRBJ2-3; clone_size: many; cdr3_aa: CASSEYSGTDTQYF; cdr3_nt: TGTGCCAGCAGTGAATATTCGGGCACAGATACGCAGTATTTT
v_call: TRBV6-7; d_call: -; j_call: TRBJ2-6; clone_size: few; cdr3_aa: CASTTGGLGSSGANVLTF; cdr3_nt: TGTGCCAGCACTACCGGAGGGTTAGGATCCTCTGGGGCCAACGTCCTGACTTTC
v_call: TRBV5-1; d_call: TRBD1; j_call: TRBJ1-1; clone_size: many; cdr3_aa: CASSVTTGVNTEAFF; cdr3_nt: TGCGCCAGCAGCGTGACGACAGGGGTGAACACTGAAGCTTTCTTT
v_call: TRBV12-3/TRBV12-4; d_call: TRBD2; j_call: TRBJ2-2; clone_size: many; cdr3_aa: CASSRGLQGVTGELFF; cdr3_nt: TGTGCCAGCAGCCGGGGACTACAAGGGGTCACCGGGGAGCTGTTTTTT
v_call: TRBV20-1; d_call: TRBD2; j_call: TRBJ2-3; clone_size: many; cdr3_aa: CSARLPSGNTDTQYF; cdr3_nt: TGCAGTGCTAGGTTGCCTAGCGGAAACACAGATACGCAGTATTTT
v_call: TRBV7-2; d_call: TRBD1; j_call: TRBJ1-1; clone_size: few; cdr3_aa: CASSFDRVITEAFF; cdr3_nt: TGTGCCAGCAGCTTCGACAGGGTCATCACTGAAGCTTTCTTT
v_call: TRBV5-1; d_call: -; j_call: TRBJ2-5; clone_size: -; cdr3_aa: CASSLGPNEGTQYF; cdr3_nt: TGCGCCAGCAGCTTGGGACCTAATGAAGGGACCCAGTACTTC
v_call: TRBV5-1; d_call: -; j_call: TRBJ2-7; clone_size: many; cdr3_aa: CASSVESSYEQYF; cdr3_nt: TGCGCCAGCAGTGTGGAGAGCTCCTACGAGCAGTACTTC
v_call: TRBV19; d_call: TRBD2; j_call: TRBJ2-7; clone_size: -; cdr3_aa: CASSQQWGGRSDSYEQYF; cdr3_nt: TGTGCCAGTAGCCAACAATGGGGGGGACGGAGTGACTCCTACGAGCAGTACTTC
v_call: TRBV12-3/TRBV12-4; d_call: -; j_call: TRBJ2-1; clone_size: many; cdr3_aa: CASSLGTPTYNEQFF; cdr3_nt: TGTGCCAGCAGTCTGGGGACCCCCACCTACAATGAGCAGTTCTTC
v_call: TRBV11-2; d_call: -; j_call: TRBJ2-4; clone_size: many; cdr3_aa: CASSPLRRVPKNIQYF; cdr3_nt: TGTGCCAGCAGCCCTCTCCGGAGAGTCCCCAAAAACATTCAGTACTTC
v_call: TRBV6-1; d_call: TRBD1; j_call: TRBJ2-2; clone_size: -; cdr3_aa: CASEGTGELFF; cdr3_nt: TGTGCCAGCGAGGGGACAGGAGAGCTGTTTTTT
v_call: TRBV11-1; d_call: -; j_call: TRBJ2-7; clone_size: many; cdr3_aa: CASSLKAGTFYEQYF; cdr3_nt: TGTGCCAGCAGCTTAAAGGCGGGAACTTTCTACGAGCAGTACTTC
v_call: TRBV30; d_call: -; j_call: TRBJ1-2; clone_size: many; cdr3_aa: CAWSHTTNYGYTF; cdr3_nt: TGTGCCTGGAGTCATACAACTAACTATGGCTACACCTTC
v_call: TRBV6-1; d_call: TRBD2; j_call: TRBJ2-1; clone_size: many; cdr3_aa: CASSEGFRASGRNEQFF; cdr3_nt: TGTGCCAGCAGTGAAGGGTTTCGGGCTAGCGGGAGAAACGAGCAGTTCTTC
v_call: TRBV20-1; d_call: -; j_call: TRBJ2-5; clone_size: many; cdr3_aa: CSAPNGGPQETQYF; cdr3_nt: TGCAGTGCCCCTAACGGGGGCCCTCAAGAGACCCAGTACTTC
v_call: TRBV24-1; d_call: -; j_call: TRBJ2-1; clone_size: -; cdr3_aa: CATSDLPGRGYNEQFF; cdr3_nt: TGTGCCACCAGTGATTTGCCAGGACGTGGCTACAATGAGCAGTTCTTC
v_call: TRBV19; d_call: TRBD1; j_call: TRBJ1-2; clone_size: few; cdr3_aa: CASSKAKQGNYGYTF; cdr3_nt: TGTGCCAGTAGTAAAGCCAAACAGGGGAACTATGGCTACACCTTC
v_call: TRBV12-5; d_call: -; j_call: TRBJ1-4; clone_size: -; cdr3_aa: CAPWGGQKLFF; cdr3_nt: TGTGCTCCCTGGGGGGGGCAAAAACTGTTTTTT
v_call: TRBV6-1; d_call: -; j_call: TRBJ1-1; clone_size: many; cdr3_aa: CASSRLNTEAFF; cdr3_nt: TGTGCCAGCAGTCGACTCAACACTGAAGCTTTCTTT
v_call: TRBV6-1; d_call: TRBD2; j_call: TRBJ2-7; clone_size: -; cdr3_aa: CASSTTSGYEQYF; cdr3_nt: TGTGCCAGCAGTACTACTAGCGGCTACGAGCAGTACTTC
v_call: TRBV10-3; d_call: TRBD1; j_call: TRBJ2-3; clone_size: -; cdr3_aa: CAIRRTGGTDTQYF; cdr3_nt: TGTGCCATCAGGAGGACAGGAGGCACAGATACGCAGTATTTT
v_call: TRBV2; d_call: -; j_call: TRBJ1-3; clone_size: many; cdr3_aa: CASSAGPGNTIYF; cdr3_nt: TGTGCCAGCAGTGCGGGACCTGGAAACACCATATATTTT
v_call: TRBV11-2; d_call: -; j_call: TRBJ1-2; clone_size: many; cdr3_aa: CASSSSGGTYGYTF; cdr3_nt: TGTGCCAGCAGCTCGTCCGGGGGCACCTATGGCTACACCTTC
v_call: TRBV25-1; d_call: -; j_call: TRBJ2-3; clone_size: -; cdr3_aa: CASTGPAYDDTQYF; cdr3_nt: TGTGCCAGTACAGGCCCTGCCTACGATGATACGCAGTATTTT
v_call: TRBV19; d_call: TRBD2; j_call: TRBJ2-5; clone_size: -; cdr3_aa: CASSIGRQTQHF; cdr3_nt: TGTGCCAGTAGTATCGGGAGGCAGACCCAGCACTTC
v_call: TRBV19; d_call: -; j_call: TRBJ2-3; clone_size: -; cdr3_aa: CASSIPRAGTDTQYF; cdr3_nt: TGTGCCAGTAGTATCCCCAGGGCTGGTACAGATACGCAGTATTTT
v_call: TRBV20-1; d_call: -; j_call: TRBJ2-3; clone_size: many; cdr3_aa: CSAKLATGDTQYF; cdr3_nt: TGCAGTGCTAAACTCGCTACCGGAGATACGCAGTATTTT
v_call: TRBV2; d_call: -; j_call: TRBJ2-3; clone_size: many; cdr3_aa: CASRTGTATDTQYF; cdr3_nt: TGTGCCAGCAGAACCGGGACTGCCACAGATACGCAGTATTTT
v_call: TRBV6-5; d_call: -; j_call: TRBJ1-5; clone_size: many; cdr3_aa: CASSSVGQPQHF; cdr3_nt: TGTGCCAGCAGTTCCGTTGGTCAGCCCCAGCATTTT
v_call: TRBV5-1; d_call: -; j_call: TRBJ1-3; clone_size: -; cdr3_aa: CASSLAAEKENTIYF; cdr3_nt: TGCGCCAGCAGCTTGGCGGCCGAGAAGGAAAACACCATATATTTT
v_call: TRBV12-3/TRBV12-4; d_call: TRBD2; j_call: TRBJ2-5; clone_size: many; cdr3_aa: CATMLGGRAETQYF; cdr3_nt: TGTGCCACCATGCTGGGCGGGAGGGCAGAGACCCAGTACTTC
v_call: TRBV30; d_call: -; j_call: TRBJ2-3; clone_size: many; cdr3_aa: CAWSLTAIGNTQYF; cdr3_nt: TGTGCCTGGAGTCTGACCGCGATTGGTAATACGCAGTATTTT
v_call: TRBV12-5; d_call: -; j_call: TRBJ1-1; clone_size: many; cdr3_aa: CASGLGGGAFF; cdr3_nt: TGTGCTAGTGGGCTCGGTGGGGGAGCTTTCTTT
v_call: TRBV7-3; d_call: -; j_call: TRBJ1-6; clone_size: many; cdr3_aa: CASSTSGGGNSPLHF; cdr3_nt: TGTGCCAGCAGCACCTCTGGTGGGGGTAATTCACCCCTCCACTTT
v_call: TRBV11-2; d_call: TRBD2; j_call: TRBJ2-1; clone_size: many; cdr3_aa: CASSSTPGLAGDNEQFF; cdr3_nt: TGTGCCAGCAGCTCGACCCCGGGACTAGCGGGGGACAATGAGCAGTTCTTC
v_call: TRBV9; d_call: -; j_call: TRBJ2-5; clone_size: many; cdr3_aa: CASNDGVQETQYF; cdr3_nt: TGTGCCAGCAACGACGGGGTTCAAGAGACCCAGTACTTC
v_call: TRBV13; d_call: TRBD1; j_call: TRBJ2-5; clone_size: many; cdr3_aa: CASSSSWTGPQETQYF; cdr3_nt: TGTGCCAGCAGCTCTAGCTGGACAGGGCCTCAAGAGACCCAGTACTTC
v_call: TRBV18; d_call: TRBD2; j_call: TRBJ2-1; clone_size: -; cdr3_aa: CASSPSEVLTSGRLNNEQFF; cdr3_nt: TGTGCCAGCTCACCAAGTGAGGTGTTAACTAGCGGGAGGCTAAACAATGAGCAGTTCTTC
v_call: TRBV6-2/TRBV6-3; d_call: -; j_call: TRBJ1-5; clone_size: few; cdr3_aa: CASSELLGQPQHF; cdr3_nt: TGTGCCAGCAGTGAATTACTAGGTCAGCCCCAGCATTTT
v_call: TRBV3-1; d_call: -; j_call: TRBJ2-5; clone_size: many; cdr3_aa: CASGQAMGTQYF; cdr3_nt: TGTGCCAGCGGCCAAGCCATGGGGACCCAGTACTTC
v_call: TRBV2; d_call: -; j_call: TRBJ2-5; clone_size: -; cdr3_aa: CASSEEASWETQYF; cdr3_nt: TGTGCCAGCAGTGAAGAGGCGTCTTGGGAGACCCAGTACTTC
v_call: TRBV18; d_call: -; j_call: TRBJ1-1; clone_size: few; cdr3_aa: CASSLRARASTEAFF; cdr3_nt: TGTGCCAGCTCACTTAGGGCAAGGGCGAGCACTGAAGCTTTCTTT
v_call: TRBV15; d_call: TRBD2; j_call: TRBJ2-1; clone_size: few; cdr3_aa: CATSRGKSGNYNEQFF; cdr3_nt: TGTGCCACCAGCAGAGGGAAGAGCGGGAACTACAATGAGCAGTTCTTC
v_call: TRBV29-1; d_call: TRBD2; j_call: TRBJ2-3; clone_size: few; cdr3_aa: CSVGLAGGREDTQYF; cdr3_nt: TGCAGCGTTGGGTTAGCGGGAGGGCGAGAAGATACGCAGTATTTT
v_call: TRBV20-1; d_call: -; j_call: TRBJ2-3; clone_size: many; cdr3_aa: CSARPVMADTQYF; cdr3_nt: TGCAGTGCTAGACCCGTTATGGCAGATACGCAGTATTTT
v_call: TRBV7-8; d_call: -; j_call: TRBJ1-2; clone_size: -; cdr3_aa: CASRAIGTENYGYTF; cdr3_nt: TGTGCCAGCAGAGCAATCGGGACGGAAAACTATGGCTACACCTTC
v_call: TRBV9; d_call: -; j_call: TRBJ2-5; clone_size: few; cdr3_aa: CASSVSWQETQYF; cdr3_nt: TGTGCCAGCAGCGTATCCTGGCAAGAGACCCAGTACTTC
v_call: TRBV19; d_call: -; j_call: TRBJ2-3; clone_size: many; cdr3_aa: CASSSTGNTDTQYF; cdr3_nt: TGTGCCAGTAGTTCGACAGGAAACACAGATACGCAGTATTTT
v_call: TRBV5-1; d_call: -; j_call: TRBJ2-3; clone_size: many; cdr3_aa: CASSVGSGRTDTQYF; cdr3_nt: TGCGCCAGCAGTGTTGGTAGTGGTCGCACAGATACGCAGTATTTT